This T cell receptor beta chain was recovered during a study of T cells in Graves' hyperthyroidism and ophthalmopathy. Regarding the study as a whole: Blood held most thyroid clonotypes expanded above 0.001 frequency. The model forecast ophthalmopathy, anticipating it by a median roughly 6.3 months before onset. A model using 13 V-J features told ophthalmopathy apart from stable hyperthyroidism.

This clonotype appeared a few times. Its antigen is currently unknown. Using RNA transcripts as the source, TCR beta CDR3 regions were amplified. The TCR CDR3 first-round RT-PCR relied on the HTBI primer set. TCRdb re-called the multiplex PCR reads through MiXCR, storing one row per CDR3 protein. The sample lists about 400,000 distinct CDR3 sequences; approximately 13% were seen once. For the diagnoses, clinical symptoms, serum thyroxine and TRAb, thyroid ultrasound and orbital computed tomography were used. The sequence derives from a young woman with Graves' hyperthyroidism. Sequencing was carried out using blood.

The CDR3 here is CASSSGGATNEKLFF. The DNA of the CDR3 is TGCGCCAGCAGCTCCGGAGGGGCGACTAATGAAAAACTGTTTTTT. This rearrangement joins TRBV5-1 to TRBJ1-4, with D possibly matching TRBD1 (5 bases). The CDR3 is 15 amino acids. Germline CDR1 reads SGHRS; CDR2 reads YFSETQ. V lost 3 bases to trimming and J lost 2 bases, with 11 bases between them.